The TCR beta chain described here comes from a study of OX40 agonist ivuxolimab in advanced cancers. Turning to the study itself: Those enrolled were 80% to 85% male, with a mean age of roughly 62 years and ages from 23 to 79. General observations from the study: Clones of CD4+ and CD8+ blood T cells grew by week 6 at doses of 0.1 to 3.0 mg/kg. Relatively little clonal expansion, among the lowest observed, appeared in partial responders at 0.1-3.0 mg/kg.

Per the germline V gene, CDR1 is SGDLS and CDR2 is YYNGEE. The CDR3 consists of 14 residues. Trimming took off 0 bases at V and 6 bases at J, with 9 bases between the two ends. Sequenced by immunoSEQ multiplex PCR; TCRdb stores in-frame clones only, minus some. The sample lists some 90,000 clones, about 93% occurring once. A remark on this clone: The antigen is unknown.

This clonotype was sampled from an adult with an advanced solid tumor such as melanoma, head and neck, liver or kidney cancer. This chain uses TRBV9 with TRBJ2-2; a possible D gene is TRBD2 (6 bases). The specimen was CD4+ or CD8+ T cells sorted from blood, collected in a trial of the OX40 agonist ivuxolimab. CDR3 in DNA: TGTGCCAGCAGCGTAGGGGGGACTCCCGGGGAGCTGTTTTTT. Amino acid sequence: CASSVGGTPGELFF.